This T cell receptor beta chain was sequenced for a study of T cell changes during pregnancy in multiple sclerosis. The germline CDR1 and CDR2 sequences are SGDLS and YYNGEE. V lost 4 bases, J lost 3 bases, and 17 bases lay in between. CDR3 length: 15 residues. The assay was immunoSEQ multiplex PCR, and TCRdb's table has in-frame clones only and misses some. The sample lists 80,000 to 100,000 clones, roughly nine tenths occurring once. The sequences come from peripheral blood, collected in the second trimester of pregnancy. The TCR originated in a female donor in good health, enrolled as a control in a pregnancy study. The chain has TRBV9 and TRBJ2-7, with a possible D match to TRBD1 (5 bases). The CDR3 DNA sequence: TGTGCCAGCAGCCCTACACCCGACAGTGTCTACGAGCAGTACTTC. Translating gives CASSPTPDSVYEQYF.